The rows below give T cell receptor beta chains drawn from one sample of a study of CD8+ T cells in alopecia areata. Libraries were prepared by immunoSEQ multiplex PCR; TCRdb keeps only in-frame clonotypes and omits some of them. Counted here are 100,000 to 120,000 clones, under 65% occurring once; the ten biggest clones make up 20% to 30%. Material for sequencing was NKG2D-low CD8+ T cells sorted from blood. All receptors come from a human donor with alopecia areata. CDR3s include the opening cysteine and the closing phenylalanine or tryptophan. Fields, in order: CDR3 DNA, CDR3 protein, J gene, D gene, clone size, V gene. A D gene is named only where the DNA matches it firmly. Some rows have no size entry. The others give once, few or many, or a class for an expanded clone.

TGTGCCAGCCTCGCCAGCTCCTACAATGAGCAGTTCTTC | CASLASSYNEQFF | TRBJ2-1 | . | . | TRBV28
TGTGCCAGCAGCCAAGAATACAGCGGACTCTACAATGAGCAGTTCTTC | CASSQEYSGLYNEQFF | TRBJ2-1 | . | . | TRBV14
TGTGCCACCGGGACTAGCTCGAATGAGCAGTTCTTC | CATGTSSNEQFF | TRBJ2-1 | TRBD2 | . | TRBV6-5
TGCGCCAGCAGCTCCGGTACAAGTGAGCAGTTCTTC | CASSSGTSEQFF | TRBJ2-1 | . | . | TRBV5-1
TGTGCCAGCAGTTACTACGAACACAATGAGCAGTTCTTC | CASSYYEHNEQFF | TRBJ2-1 | . | . | TRBV6-5
TGTGCCAGCAGTCCGATAGGGACAGGCGGACTCCAAGAGACCCAGTACTTC | CASSPIGTGGLQETQYF | TRBJ2-5 | TRBD1 | . | TRBV27
TGTGCCAGCAGCGCTAACCCATCGGACTATGGCTACACCTTC | CASSANPSDYGYTF | TRBJ1-2 | . | . | TRBV7-3
TGTGCCAGCAGCGCCGAGGACAAAGCTAACTATGGCTACACCTTC | CASSAEDKANYGYTF | TRBJ1-2 | . | . | TRBV9
TGCAGCGTCGCTGACTTCCGGCAGTACTTC | CSVADFRQYF | TRBJ2-7 | . | few | TRBV29-1
TGTGCCAGCAGTTTATTTGGGTCGGCCAACAATGAGCAGTTCTTC | CASSLFGSANNEQFF | TRBJ2-1 | . | . | TRBV27
TGTGCCAGCAGCTGGCCCCTGCCGGATACGCAGTATTTT | CASSWPLPDTQYF | TRBJ2-3 | . | few | TRBV7-9
TGTGCCAGCAGCTTTTTGACAGATGAAGCTTTCTTT | CASSFLTDEAFF | TRBJ1-1 | . | few | TRBV13
TGTGCCACCGGGACCACCTACAATGAGCAGTTCTTC | CATGTTYNEQFF | TRBJ2-1 | . | . | TRBV27
TGCAGCGTTGGAGCTTTTATCGACTCCTACAATGAGCAGTTCTTC | CSVGAFIDSYNEQFF | TRBJ2-1 | . | . | TRBV29-1
TGTGCCAGCAGCGTCTCTAACTCGAGGAACAATGAGCAGTTCTTC | CASSVSNSRNNEQFF | TRBJ2-1 | . | . | TRBV6-5
TGTGCCAGCAGTGAACTGCAGGGTAATCAAGAGACCCAGTACTTC | CASSELQGNQETQYF | TRBJ2-5 | . | . | TRBV28
TGCGCCAGCGGGGAGTGGGACAGGGAGTTAGATGAGCAGTTCTTC | CASGEWDRELDEQFF | TRBJ2-1 | TRBD1 | . | TRBV5-1
TGTGCCAGCAGCTTAGGTTCAACTAATGAAAAACTGTTTTTT | CASSLGSTNEKLFF | TRBJ1-4 | . | . | TRBV7-2
TGCGCCAGCAGCTTGGCCGTCTCAGGGGTTTCGCAAACCGGGGAGCTGTTTTTT | CASSLAVSGVSQTGELFF | TRBJ2-2 | . | . | TRBV5-1
TGTGCCAGCAGTTTATCAGACAATGAGCAGTTCTTC | CASSLSDNEQFF | TRBJ2-1 | . | . | TRBV28
TGTGCCAGTAGTATAGGGTCAGTACGCGGCTACACCTTC | CASSIGSVRGYTF | TRBJ1-2 | . | . | TRBV19
TGTGCCAGCAGTGGGTTAGCGGAACCCTACGAGCAGTACTTC | CASSGLAEPYEQYF | TRBJ2-7 | . | . | TRBV2
TGTGCCAGTATGGACGCAGCAGTCACAGATACGCAGTATTTT | CASMDAAVTDTQYF | TRBJ2-3 | . | . | TRBV7-9
TGTGCCAGCAGTCCGCTAGCGGGAGCGGCGGATGAGCAGTTCTTC | CASSPLAGAADEQFF | TRBJ2-1 | TRBD2 | . | TRBV27
TGTGCCAGCAGCTTGGGGACTAGCGGGACCTACGAGCAGTACTTC | CASSLGTSGTYEQYF | TRBJ2-7 | TRBD2 | . | TRBV13
TGTGCCTGGAGTGCCCCGGAGCTGTTTTTT | CAWSAPELFF | TRBJ2-2 | . | once | TRBV30
TGTGCCAGCAGTTTAGGGGACTCCTACGAGCAGTACTTC | CASSLGDSYEQYF | TRBJ2-7 | . | few | TRBV28
TGTGCCAGCAGCCCCGGGTCAGGGGCCACTGAAGCTTTCTTT | CASSPGSGATEAFF | TRBJ1-1 | . | . | TRBV7-6
TGTGCCAGCAGTCCACATGGACAGGGCTCCTACGAGCAGTACTTC | CASSPHGQGSYEQYF | TRBJ2-7 | TRBD1 | . | TRBV27
TGTGCCAGCAGCGCCTCTAGCGGGAGCGGCAATGAGCAGTTCTTC | CASSASSGSGNEQFF | TRBJ2-1 | TRBD2 | . | TRBV9
TGTGCCAGCCAGTCCCGAGCGGAACACACCGGGGAGCTGTTTTTT | CASQSRAEHTGELFF | TRBJ2-2 | . | . | TRBV28
TGTGCCAGCAGGCCGGGGACTAGCGACTACGAGCAGTACTTC | CASRPGTSDYEQYF | TRBJ2-7 | TRBD2 | . | TRBV5-6
TGTGCCAGCAGTTTATCCCGGGGATATCAAGAGACCCAGTACTTC | CASSLSRGYQETQYF | TRBJ2-5 | . | . | TRBV27
TGTGCCAGCAGGGCCCCCGACACAGATACGCAGTATTTT | CASRAPDTDTQYF | TRBJ2-3 | . | few | TRBV13
TGTGCCAGCAGTTTAGGGGTGGACTGGGTTTACGAGCAGTACTTC | CASSLGVDWVYEQYF | TRBJ2-7 | . | . | TRBV27
TGTGCCAGCAGCAGGGGGGGGCCGGGAGGTGAGCAGTTCTTC | CASSRGGPGGEQFF | TRBJ2-1 | . | . | TRBV5-4
TGTGCCAGCAGCCACCCGATTCGCCGTGGGCAGTACTTC | CASSHPIRRGQYF | TRBJ2-7 | . | . | TRBV7-9
TGTGCCAGCAGCCAAGTGGGTGGCGAGCTCTCCTACGAGCAGTACTTC | CASSQVGGELSYEQYF | TRBJ2-7 | . | . | TRBV4-2
TGCGCCAGCCACAGCGGAAAGAACACCGGGGAGCTGTTTTTT | CASHSGKNTGELFF | TRBJ2-2 | . | . | TRBV5-1
TGCGCCAGCAGCTTGTCCGGGACTAGCAGGACCTACGAGCAGTACTTC | CASSLSGTSRTYEQYF | TRBJ2-7 | TRBD2 | . | TRBV5-1
TGCAGCGTTGTGGGACAGAAATACGAGCAGTACTTC | CSVVGQKYEQYF | TRBJ2-7 | TRBD1 | . | TRBV29-1